These T cell receptor beta chains were read from a single sample in a study of cytomegalovirus exposure and HLA in healthy donors. Some clones are missing from TCRdb's copy, which holds only in-frame ones; the method was immunoSEQ multiplex PCR. The top ten hold nearly 2.5% of the sample, which has around 180,000 clones, roughly 80% seen once. The source material was PBMCs. All receptors come from a male donor in good health and CMV-seronegative. Each CDR3 is given with its conserved first and last residue. D genes are given only for firm matches. Part of the rows lack a size; the others show once, few, many or a class for expanded clones.

d_call	v_call	j_call	clone_size	cdr3_aa	cdr3_nt
NA	TRBV9	TRBJ1-1	NA	CASSVAQANTEAFF	TGTGCCAGCAGCGTAGCGCAGGCGAACACTGAAGCTTTCTTT
NA	TRBV7-9	TRBJ1-1	few	CASSLTPGQANTEAFF	TGTGCCAGCAGCTTAACACCGGGACAAGCGAACACTGAAGCTTTCTTT
NA	TRBV7-2	TRBJ1-5	NA	CASSVNNARSNQPQHF	TGTGCCAGCAGCGTAAATAATGCACGGAGCAATCAGCCCCAGCATTTT
NA	TRBV20-1	TRBJ2-1	NA	CSASPSHEQFF	TGCAGTGCTAGTCCCAGTCATGAGCAGTTCTTC
NA	TRBV19	TRBJ2-3	NA	CASSIEAGGTDTQYF	TGTGCCAGTAGTATAGAGGCAGGGGGGACAGATACGCAGTATTTT
TRBD1	TRBV6-6	TRBJ2-1	NA	CASSYPGTVYNEQFF	TGTGCCAGCAGTTACCCCGGGACAGTGTACAATGAGCAGTTCTTC
NA	TRBV5-1	TRBJ2-3	NA	CASSQVRGTEEDTQYF	TGCGCCAGCAGCCAAGTTAGGGGGACGGAGGAAGATACGCAGTATTTT
NA	TRBV7-9	TRBJ2-3	NA	CASSLSIPIGTDTQYF	TGTGCCAGCAGTCTTAGTATCCCCATTGGCACAGATACGCAGTATTTT
NA	TRBV5-5	TRBJ1-3	NA	CASSPTGRSGNTIYF	TGTGCCAGCAGCCCTACAGGCCGCTCTGGAAACACCATATATTTT
TRBD2	TRBV28	TRBJ2-7	NA	CASSLAGANYEQYF	TGTGCCAGCAGTTTAGCGGGAGCTAACTACGAGCAGTACTTC
NA	TRBV7-2	TRBJ1-3	NA	CASSPWGGVRSGNTIYF	TGTGCCAGCAGCCCTTGGGGGGGGGTACGCTCTGGAAACACCATATATTTT
NA	TRBV10-2	TRBJ2-1	NA	CASRSWGLADEQFF	TGCGCCAGCCGGTCCTGGGGTCTAGCTGATGAGCAGTTCTTC
NA	TRBV27	TRBJ1-2	NA	CASSFLPSRDYTF	TGTGCCAGCAGTTTCCTTCCTTCTCGGGACTACACCTTC
TRBD1	TRBV6-1	TRBJ2-4	few	CASRAGQGANIQYF	TGTGCCAGCAGAGCGGGACAGGGGGCGAACATTCAGTACTTC
TRBD1	TRBV6-5	TRBJ1-1	NA	CASSYSQGTGTEAFF	TGTGCCAGCAGTTACTCTCAGGGGACAGGGACTGAAGCTTTCTTT
NA	TRBV28	TRBJ2-3	once	CASKSVTDTQYF	TGTGCCAGCAAGTCAGTCACAGATACGCAGTATTTT
NA	TRBV5-4	TRBJ1-2	NA	CATSLGRRGENYGYPF	TGTGCCACCTCCCTAGGGAGGAGGGGCGAAAACTATGGCTACCCCTTC
TRBD2	TRBV18	TRBJ2-7	NA	CASSPLKTSGGPGGEQYF	TGTGCCAGCTCACCGCTCAAGACTAGCGGGGGCCCGGGAGGAGAGCAGTACTTC
TRBD1	TRBV7-9	TRBJ1-1	NA	CASSSGTGKREPEAFF	TGTGCCAGCAGCTCCGGGACAGGGAAAAGAGAACCTGAAGCTTTCTTT
NA	TRBV5-1	TRBJ2-5	NA	CASTTDTRGETQYF	TGCGCCAGCACCACCGACACAAGAGGGGAGACCCAGTACTTC